The T cell receptor (beta chain) under discussion was sequenced for a study of identical twins. This clonotype was seen only a few times. Template switching added a universal primer site, and cDNA bore unique molecular identifiers. TCRdb passed the 5' RACE reads through MiXCR, listing each CDR3 protein once. The table records hundreds of thousands of distinct CDR3 sequences, around 21% of them present only once. The same sample was also studied in work on T cells expressing NK-cell markers. That paper notes: The study drew TCR beta repertoires from sorted CD3+CD56+NKG2C+, CD3+CD56+NKG2C- and CD3+CD56-NKG2C+ T cells. The CD3+CD56-NKG2C+ fraction was also led by these clonotypes in a few donors. Nothing established the HCMV specificity of expanded NKG2C+ T cell clones.

The sample consisted of PBMCs. The origin of this receptor is a woman under 30 in good health.

The CDR3 DNA reads as TGTGCCAGCAGAACCTTGGACAGGGGATCCCTCAATGAGCAGTTCTTC. This encodes CASRTLDRGSLNEQFF. V and J are TRBV11-2 and TRBJ2-1, with 9 bases that match TRBD1. Trimming removed 6 bases from V and 6 bases from J; junction bases left unmatched: 12. Looked up from germline, CDR1 is SGHAT and CDR2 is FQNNGV. The CDR3 contains 16 residues.